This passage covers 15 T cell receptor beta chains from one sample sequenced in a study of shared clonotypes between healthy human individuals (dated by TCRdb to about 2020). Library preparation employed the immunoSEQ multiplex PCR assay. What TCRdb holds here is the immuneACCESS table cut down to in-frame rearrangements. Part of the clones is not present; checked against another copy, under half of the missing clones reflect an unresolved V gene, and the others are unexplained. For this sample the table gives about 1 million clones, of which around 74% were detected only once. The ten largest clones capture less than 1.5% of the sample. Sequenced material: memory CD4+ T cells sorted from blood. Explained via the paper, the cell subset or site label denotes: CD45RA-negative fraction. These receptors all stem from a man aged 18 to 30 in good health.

CDR3 sequence (DNA): TGTGCCAGCAGCGTAGGGACAGGGGGCGATAATGTGGAAAAACTGTTTTTT. Amino acids: CASSVGTGGDNVEKLFF. This sequence joins TRBV9 and TRBJ1-4; 11 nucleotides match TRBD1. The CDR3 length is 17 residues. Germline-derived CDR1 and CDR2 are SGDLS and YYNGEE. Trimming removed 0 bases from V and 8 bases from J; junction bases left unmatched: 9.

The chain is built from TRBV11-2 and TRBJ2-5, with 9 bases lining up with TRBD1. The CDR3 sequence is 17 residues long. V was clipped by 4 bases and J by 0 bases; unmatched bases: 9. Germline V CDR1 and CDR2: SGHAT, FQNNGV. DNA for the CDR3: TGTGCCAGCAGCTCCAGCCGACAGGGGGGCTACCAAGAGACCCAGTACTTC. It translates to CASSSSRQGGYQETQYF. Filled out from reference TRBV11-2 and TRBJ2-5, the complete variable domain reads EAGVAQSPRYKIIEKRQSVAFWCNPISGHATLYWYQQILGQGPKLLIQFQNNGVVDDSQLPKDRFSAERLKGVDSTLKIQPAKLEDSAVYLCASSSSRQGGYQETQYFGPGTRLLVL.

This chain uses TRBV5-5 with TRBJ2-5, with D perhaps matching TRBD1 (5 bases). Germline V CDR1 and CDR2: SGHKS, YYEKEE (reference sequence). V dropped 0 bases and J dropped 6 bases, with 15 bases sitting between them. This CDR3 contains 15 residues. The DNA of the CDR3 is TGTGCCAGCAGCTTGGCTGGCAGCAGGGAAAAGACCCAGTACTTC. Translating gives CASSLAGSREKTQYF.

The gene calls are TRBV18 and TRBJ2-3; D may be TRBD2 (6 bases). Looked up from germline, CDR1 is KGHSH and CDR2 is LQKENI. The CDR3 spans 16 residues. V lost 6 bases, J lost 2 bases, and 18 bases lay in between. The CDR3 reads CASSSGASAPTDTQYF. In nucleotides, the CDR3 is TGTGCCAGCTCCTCTGGAGCTAGCGCCCCCACAGATACGCAGTATTTT.

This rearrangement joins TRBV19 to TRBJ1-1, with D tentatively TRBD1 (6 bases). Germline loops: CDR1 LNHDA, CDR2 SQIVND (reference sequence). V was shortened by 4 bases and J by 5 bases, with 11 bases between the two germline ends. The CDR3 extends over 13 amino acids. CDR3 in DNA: TGTGCCAGTAGTAAGGGCAGGGGAACTGAAGCTTTCTTT. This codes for CASSKGRGTEAFF.

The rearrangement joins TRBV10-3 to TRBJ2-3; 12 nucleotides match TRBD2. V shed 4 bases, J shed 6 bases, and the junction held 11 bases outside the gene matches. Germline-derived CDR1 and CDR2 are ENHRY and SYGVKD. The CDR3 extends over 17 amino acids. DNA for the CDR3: TGTGCCATCAGTGCTTCGGCTAGCGGGGGGGCCAGGGATACGCAGTATTTT. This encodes CAISASASGGARDTQYF.

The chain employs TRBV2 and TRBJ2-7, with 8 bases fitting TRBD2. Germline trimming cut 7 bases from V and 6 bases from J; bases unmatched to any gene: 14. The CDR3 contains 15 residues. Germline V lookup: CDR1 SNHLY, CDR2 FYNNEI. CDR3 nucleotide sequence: TGTGCCAGCACCCCCGGGGGGGCCCCGCTCGGCGAGCAGTACTTC. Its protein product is CASTPGGAPLGEQYF.

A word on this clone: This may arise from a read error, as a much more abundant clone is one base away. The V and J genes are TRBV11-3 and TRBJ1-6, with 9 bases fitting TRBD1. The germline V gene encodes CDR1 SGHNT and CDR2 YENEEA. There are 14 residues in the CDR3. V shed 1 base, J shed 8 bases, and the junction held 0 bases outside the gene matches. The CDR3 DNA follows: TGTGCCAGCAGCTTAGGGACAGGGGATTCACCCCTCCACTTT. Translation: CASSLGTGDSPLHF. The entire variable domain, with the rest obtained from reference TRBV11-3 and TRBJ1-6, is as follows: EAGVVQSPRYKIIEKKQPVAFWCNPISGHNTLYWYLQNLGQGPELLIRYENEEAVDDSQLPKDRFSAERLKGVDSTLKIQPAELGDSAVYLCASSLGTGDSPLHFGNGTRLTVT.

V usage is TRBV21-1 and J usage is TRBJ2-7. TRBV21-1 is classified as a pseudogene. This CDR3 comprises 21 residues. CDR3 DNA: TGTGCCAGCAGCTTTATACCGACCCCTCCGTCCCGGGACGTAGACTCCTACGAGCAGTACTTC. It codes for CASSFIPTPPSRDVDSYEQYF.

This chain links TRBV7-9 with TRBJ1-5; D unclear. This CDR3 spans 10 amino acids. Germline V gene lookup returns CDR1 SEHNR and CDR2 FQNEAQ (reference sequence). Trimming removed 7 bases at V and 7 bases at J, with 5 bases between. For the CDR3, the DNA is TGTGCCAGCAAACGACAGCCCCAGCATTTT. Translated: CASKRQPQHF.

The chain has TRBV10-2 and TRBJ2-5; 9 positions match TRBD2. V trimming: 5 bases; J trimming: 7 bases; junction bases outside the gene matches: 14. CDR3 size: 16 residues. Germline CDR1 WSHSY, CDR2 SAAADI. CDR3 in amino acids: CASSSIAGAGLGTQYF. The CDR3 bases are TGCGCCAGCAGTAGTATAGCGGGGGCCGGTCTAGGGACCCAGTACTTC.

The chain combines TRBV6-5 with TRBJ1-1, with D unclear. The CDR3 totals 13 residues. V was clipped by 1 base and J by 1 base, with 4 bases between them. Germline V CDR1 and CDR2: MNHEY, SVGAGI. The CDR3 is CASSYYPNTEAFF. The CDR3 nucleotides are TGTGCCAGCAGTTACTACCCGAACACTGAAGCTTTCTTT.

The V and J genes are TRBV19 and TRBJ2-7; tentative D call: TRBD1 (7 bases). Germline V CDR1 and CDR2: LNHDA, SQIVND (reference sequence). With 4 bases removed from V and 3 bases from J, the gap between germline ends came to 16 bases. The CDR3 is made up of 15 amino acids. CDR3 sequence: CASSRQSGGSYEQYF. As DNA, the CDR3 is TGTGCCAGTAGTAGACAATCAGGGGGGAGCTACGAGCAGTACTTC.

CDR3 sequence reads: CASRALGRTGELFF. The DNA for the CDR3 is TGTGCCAGTAGAGCACTTGGGAGAACCGGGGAGCTGTTTTTT. This chain connects TRBV19 to TRBJ2-2, with a weak D call TRBD2 (5 bases). The CDR3 has 14 residues. V shed 6 bases and J shed 5 bases, with 13 bases lying between them. The V gene's germline CDR1 is LNHDA and CDR2 SQIVND (reference sequence).

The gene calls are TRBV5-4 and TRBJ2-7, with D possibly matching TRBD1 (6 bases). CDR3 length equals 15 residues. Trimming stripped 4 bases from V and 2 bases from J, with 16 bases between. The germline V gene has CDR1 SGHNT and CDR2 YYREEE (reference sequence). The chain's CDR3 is CASSMGQPDAYEQYF. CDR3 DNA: TGTGCCAGCAGCATGGGACAACCGGACGCCTACGAGCAGTACTTC. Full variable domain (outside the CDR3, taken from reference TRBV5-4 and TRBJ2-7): ETGVTQSPTHLIKTRGQQVTLRCSSQSGHNTVSWYQQALGQGPQFIFQYYREEENGRGNFPPRFSGLQFPNYSSELNVNALELDDSALYLCASSMGQPDAYEQYFGPGTRLTVT.